The 32 T cell receptor beta chains given below trace back to one sample, sequenced in a study of T cells in Graves' hyperthyroidism and ophthalmopathy. Researchers took RNA transcripts and amplified the TCR beta CDR3 regions from them. In the first-round RT-PCR of the TCR CDR3, the HTBI primer set was used. TCRdb reprocessed the multiplex PCR reads with MiXCR, giving one entry per CDR3 protein. The sample lists approximately 300,000 distinct CDR3 sequences, over 15% occurring once. Sequencing was performed on blood. The source of these receptors is a woman aged 55-75 years with Graves' ophthalmopathy.

In this sample, this clonotype turned up many times. V gene TRBV2 combines with J gene TRBJ2-2; possibly TRBD2 for D (6 bases). The length of the CDR3 is 14 residues. Per the germline V gene, CDR1 is SNHLY and CDR2 is FYNNEI. Trimming took off 8 bases at V and 5 bases at J, with 15 bases between the two ends. CDR3 amino acids: CASHARRGTGELFF. As DNA, the CDR3 is TGTGCCAGCCACGCCAGGCGGGGAACCGGGGAGCTGTTTTTT.

This clonotype was detected ten times or more. V gene TRBV6-5 combines with J gene TRBJ2-2; 8 positions agree with TRBD1. Trimming at V came to 0 bases and at J to 7 bases, leaving 1 base not matched to a gene. Germline-derived CDR1 and CDR2 are MNHEY and SVGAGI. This CDR3 is built from 14 residues. CDR3 coding DNA: TGTGCCAGCAGTTACTCAGGGACAGGCGGGGAGCTGTTTTTT. It translates to CASSYSGTGGELFF.

The sample holds many counts of this clonotype. This chain uses TRBV7-2 with TRBJ1-2, with D perhaps TRBD1 (6 bases). Germline values: CDR1 SGHTA, CDR2 FQGNSA. The length of the CDR3 is 15 residues. Deletions cut 5 bases from V and 2 bases from J, with 15 bases between. The CDR3 spells CASSRSTGNNYGYTF. The CDR3 bases are TGTGCCAGCAGCAGAAGTACAGGGAACAACTATGGCTACACCTTC.

This clonotype has only a few counts. The rearrangement links TRBV5-5 to TRBJ1-1; D gene ambiguous. Germline CDR1 SGHKS, CDR2 YYEKEE (reference sequence). V lost 0 bases and J lost 5, with 11 bases in between. The length of the CDR3 is 14 residues. The CDR3 reads CASSLDRVWTEAFF. The DNA of the CDR3 is TGTGCCAGCAGCTTGGATAGGGTTTGGACTGAAGCTTTCTTT.

This clonotype was observed many times. This chain joins TRBV20-1 and TRBJ1-5; TRBD1 aligns across 8 bases. The CDR3 has 16 residues. V shed 6 bases and J 0 bases; nucleotides not matched to a gene: 10. Germline V gene lookup returns CDR1 DFQATT and CDR2 SNEGSKA (reference sequence). The CDR3 bases are TGCAGTGCCCGGGACAGGCGAGCCTTTAGCAATCAGCCCCAGCATTTT. Its translation is CSARDRRAFSNQPQHF.

There are many counts of this clonotype. The chain employs TRBV9 and TRBJ2-5, with 10 bases identical to TRBD2. J gave up 3 bases and V 0 bases, and 2 bases lay outside the gene matches. Germline V gene lookup returns CDR1 SGDLS and CDR2 YYNGEE. The CDR3 runs to 15 residues. The CDR3 sequence is CASSVGGLAEETQYF. The CDR3 DNA sequence: TGTGCCAGCAGCGTAGGAGGACTAGCGGAAGAGACCCAGTACTTC.

This clonotype was detected many times. The chain joins TRBV28 to TRBJ2-2; possibly TRBD1 for D (6 bases). Germline V gene lookup returns CDR1 MDHEN and CDR2 SYDVKM. V lost 2 bases, J lost 5 bases, and 15 bases lay in between. The CDR3 sequence is 16 residues long. Here the CDR3 DNA reads TGTGCCAGCAGTTTAGTCTGGGGGCGTGAGACCGGGGAGCTGTTTTTT. Amino acid sequence: CASSLVWGRETGELFF. Full variable domain (missing parts from reference TRBV28 and TRBJ2-2): DVKVTQSSRYLVKRTGEKVFLECVQDMDHENMFWYRQDPGLGLRLIYFSYDVKMKEKGDIPEGYSVSREKKERFSLILESASTNQTSMYLCASSLVWGRETGELFFGEGSRLTVL.

This chain joins TRBV7-3 and TRBJ1-1; 8 bases map to TRBD1. The junction had 6 bases not matched to a gene; V was cut back by 2 bases and J by 10 bases. The CDR3 length is 13 residues. Germline V gives CDR1 SGHTA, CDR2 FQGTGA. CDR3 region: CASSLVSGGLAFF. CDR3 nucleotides: TGTGCCAGCAGCTTAGTTTCAGGGGGCCTAGCTTTCTTT. Together with reference TRBV7-3 and TRBJ1-1, the CDR3 gives the full variable domain: GAGVSQTPSNKVTEKGKYVELRCDPISGHTALYWYRQSLGQGPEFLIYFQGTGAADDSGLPNDRFFAVRPEGSVSTLKIQRTERGDSAVYLCASSLVSGGLAFFGQGTRLTVV.

This clonotype has at least ten counts. The V gene is TRBV6-2 or TRBV6-3, the J gene TRBJ2-7; D may match TRBD1 or TRBD2 (5 bases each). V gave up 8 bases and J gave up 6 bases, with 14 bases separating them. Germline V gene data show CDR1 as MNHEY and CDR2 as SVGEGT. The CDR3 is 12 amino acids. The CDR3 sequence: CASYEPGLEQYF. The CDR3, as DNA: TGTGCCAGCTACGAGCCGGGGCTCGAGCAGTACTTC.

This chain links TRBV28 with TRBJ2-7, with 16 bases lining up with TRBD2. CDR1 is MDHEN and CDR2 is SYDVKM in the germline V gene. This CDR3 has 16 amino acids. V was clipped by 5 bases and J by 6 bases; unmatched bases: 7. The CDR3 bases are TGTGCCAGCAGTACGGGACTAGCGGGAGGGCCGATCGAGCAGTACTTC. Protein sequence: CASSTGLAGGPIEQYF.

Many counts were recorded for this clonotype. The V gene is TRBV18, the J gene TRBJ2-7; TRBD1 is a possible D gene (5 bases). The ends were cut back, 2 bases at V and 2 bases at J, with 10 bases in the middle. The CDR3 is 14 residues long. Looked up from germline, CDR1 is KGHSH and CDR2 is LQKENI. This chain's CDR3 is CASSPGHQAYEQYF. The CDR3 region has the DNA TGTGCCAGCTCACCAGGACACCAAGCCTACGAGCAGTACTTC.

The chain is built from TRBV11-3 and TRBJ2-1; 10 nucleotides align to TRBD2. Per germline, CDR1 SGHNT and CDR2 YENEEA. The CDR3 runs to 17 residues. Unmatched junction bases numbered 12, after V lost 5 bases and J lost 5 bases. The CDR3 coding sequence is TGTGCCAGCAGCCCACGACTAGCGGGCCTGTTTCACAATGAGCAGTTCTTC. It yields the protein CASSPRLAGLFHNEQFF.

V gene TRBV7-9 combines with J gene TRBJ2-7; the D is unclear. The V gene's germline CDR1 is SEHNR and CDR2 FQNEAQ (reference sequence). This CDR3 region has 14 residues. V shed 1 base and J shed 2 bases, with 9 bases lying between them. The CDR3 loop reads CASSLGQVPYEQYF. The CDR3 region has the DNA TGTGCCAGCAGCTTAGGGCAGGTACCCTACGAGCAGTACTTC.

This clonotype was recorded many times. The rearrangement joins TRBV7-9 to TRBJ2-1; either TRBD1 or TRBD2 may supply D (5 bases each). The CDR3 runs 13 residues. Trimming shortened V by 5 bases and J by 10 bases, and 15 bases separated the two germline ends. Germline assignment: CDR1 SEHNR and CDR2 FQNEAQ (reference sequence). The CDR3, as DNA: TGTGCCAGCAGCCCAATGGGGGAACGCGAGCAGTTCTTC. Its translation is CASSPMGEREQFF. Full variable domain (remainder filled in from reference TRBV7-9 and TRBJ2-1): DTGVSQNPRHKITKRGQNVTFRCDPISEHNRLYWYRQTLGQGPEFLTYFQNEAQLEKSRLLSDRFSAERPKGSFSTLEIQRTEQGDSAMYLCASSPMGEREQFFGPGTRLTVL.

The chain carries TRBV19 and TRBJ2-6; maybe TRBD1 (6 bases). The CDR3 is made up of 18 amino acids. Germline V lookup: CDR1 LNHDA, CDR2 SQIVND (reference sequence). V lost 2 bases, J lost 0 bases, and 14 bases lay in between. The CDR3 coding sequence is TGTGCCAGTAGTATACGACAGGCTCTTACCTCTGGGGCCAACGTCCTGACTTTC. This gives the protein CASSIRQALTSGANVLTF. The full variable domain, in which reference TRBV19 and TRBJ2-6 provide the parts outside the CDR3, is DGGITQSPKYLFRKEGQNVTLSCEQNLNHDAMYWYRQDPGQGLRLIYYSQIVNDFQKGDIAEGYSVSREKKESFPLTVTSAQKNPTAFYLCASSIRQALTSGANVLTFGAGSRLTVL.

This rearrangement joins TRBV11-3 to TRBJ2-5; D assignment may be TRBD1 or TRBD2 (6 bases each). The CDR3 consists of 15 residues. The V and J ends lost 3 bases and 1 base respectively, with 12 bases between them. CDR1 is SGHNT, CDR2 YENEEA, per germline. The DNA of the CDR3 is TGTGCCAGCAGCTTGGGCCGGGGGCCCCAAGAGACCCAGTACTTC. It is translated as CASSLGRGPQETQYF.

This clonotype was counted ten times or more. This chain connects TRBV2 to TRBJ1-2; 7 bases fit TRBD1. V gave up 8 bases and J gave up 8 bases; unmatched junction bases: 8. This CDR3 spans 12 amino acids. Germline CDR1 SNHLY, CDR2 FYNNEI. CDR3 DNA: TGTGCCAGCGGGCTGACAGGGAACGGCTACACCTTC. This codes for CASGLTGNGYTF.

This clonotype turned up a few times. This rearrangement joins TRBV19 to TRBJ1-4; weak D call: TRBD1 (6 bases). V shed 3 bases and J shed 1 base, with 15 bases lying between them. Germline loops: CDR1 LNHDA, CDR2 SQIVND (reference sequence). CDR3 length: 17 residues. The CDR3 reads CASSIGTIRGTNEKLFF. The CDR3 DNA is TGTGCCAGTAGTATCGGGACAATTAGAGGAACTAATGAAAAACTGTTTTTT. The full variable domain, its missing parts supplied by reference TRBV19 and TRBJ1-4, is DGGITQSPKYLFRKEGQNVTLSCEQNLNHDAMYWYRQDPGQGLRLIYYSQIVNDFQKGDIAEGYSVSREKKESFPLTVTSAQKNPTAFYLCASSIGTIRGTNEKLFFGSGTQLSVL.

V is TRBV4-2 and J is TRBJ2-2; D possibly corresponds to TRBD1 (5 bases). V dropped 2 bases and J dropped 5 bases, with 18 bases sitting between them. The CDR3 runs 17 residues. The germline CDR1 and CDR2 sequences are LGHNA and YNFKEQ. The CDR3 here is CASSQHTASQGTGELFF. The CDR3 bases are TGTGCCAGCAGCCAACATACAGCCTCGCAGGGAACCGGGGAGCTGTTTTTT.

Many counts were recorded for this clonotype. The rearrangement joins TRBV12-3 or TRBV12-4 to TRBJ2-5; TRBD2 matches 14 bases. The CDR3 runs to 15 residues. V lost 6 bases and J lost 6; bases outside the gene matches: 6. CDR3: CASSPGTSGSKTQYF. DNA of the CDR3: TGTGCCAGCAGCCCCGGGACTAGCGGGAGTAAGACCCAGTACTTC.

This clonotype was picked up many times. This rearrangement joins TRBV5-1 to TRBJ1-6, with 7 bases that match TRBD1. From germline, CDR1 is SGHRS and CDR2 YFSETQ. V shed 2 bases, J shed 7 bases, and the junction held 3 bases outside the gene matches. There are 14 residues in the CDR3. The CDR3 nucleotides are TGCGCCAGCAGCTTAACAGGGGAGAATTCACCCCTCCACTTT. It specifies CASSLTGENSPLHF.

This clonotype showed up many times. The rearrangement joins TRBV6-1 to TRBJ1-1; D is undetermined. The germline V gene has CDR1 MNHNS and CDR2 SASEGT. The V end was cut by 5 bases, the J end by 0 bases, with 10 bases between. The CDR3 spans 14 residues. The CDR3 region has the DNA TGTGCCAGCAGTTATCAACTTATGAACACTGAAGCTTTCTTT. This sequence encodes CASSYQLMNTEAFF.

The chain links TRBV9 to TRBJ2-1, with D perhaps TRBD2 (6 bases). The CDR3 has 17 amino acids. Germline CDR1 reads SGDLS; CDR2 reads YYNGEE. V lost 0 bases and J lost 0, with 13 bases in between. DNA of the CDR3: TGTGCCAGCAGCGTAGCGGGCGGGGCCACCTCCTACAATGAGCAGTTCTTC. Amino acids: CASSVAGGATSYNEQFF.

This rearrangement joins TRBV10-3 to TRBJ1-5, with D maybe TRBD1 (5 bases). The CDR3 loop spans 15 amino acids. Germline V gene lookup returns CDR1 ENHRY and CDR2 SYGVKD. With 4 bases removed from V and 2 bases from J, the gap between germline ends came to 12 bases. DNA of the CDR3: TGTGCCATCAGTGTCGGGGGTAGGGGCAATCAGCCCCAGCATTTT. This translates into CAISVGGRGNQPQHF.

This clonotype was picked up many times. The DNA of the CDR3 is TGCGCCAGCAGCCAAACCGGGACTAGCGGGAGGGCCCCCACAGATACGCAGTATTTT. This gives the protein CASSQTGTSGRAPTDTQYF. The J gene is TRBJ2-3, the V gene TRBV5-1, with TRBD2 matching over 16 bases. The CDR3 covers 19 residues. The V gene end was trimmed by 4 bases and the J gene end by 2 bases; junction bases not matched to a gene: 10. The germline V gene has CDR1 SGHRS and CDR2 YFSETQ. The complete variable domain, with remaining parts taken from reference TRBV5-1 and TRBJ2-3, reads KAGVTQTPRYLIKTRGQQVTLSCSPISGHRSVSWYQQTPGQGLQFLFEYFSETQRNKGNFPGRFSGRQFSNSRSEMNVSTLELGDSALYLCASSQTGTSGRAPTDTQYFGPGTRLTVL.

The chain links TRBV14 to TRBJ2-1; 11 positions match TRBD2. V shed 2 bases and J 1 base; nucleotides not matched to a gene: 4. CDR1 SGHDN and CDR2 FVKESK come from the germline V gene. CDR3 length: 17 residues. CDR3 DNA: TGTGCCAGCAGCCAAACTAGCGGGAGAACATCCTACAATGAGCAGTTCTTC. This encodes CASSQTSGRTSYNEQFF.

This clonotype showed up many times. V gene TRBV7-6 combines with J gene TRBJ2-1; the D is unclear. This CDR3 is built from 18 residues. Looked up from germline, CDR1 is SGHVS and CDR2 is FNYEAQ. Trimming took 1 base from V and 4 from J, leaving 20 bases between them. CDR3 loop: CASSLVLLGSDLYNEQFF. The CDR3 DNA sequence: TGTGCCAGCAGCTTAGTTTTATTGGGCAGCGACCTATACAATGAGCAGTTCTTC.

CDR3 residues: CATSRVNKPNYGYTF. DNA for the CDR3: TGTGCCACCAGCAGAGTAAATAAACCCAACTATGGCTACACCTTC. J is TRBJ1-2 and V is TRBV15; D not certain. Germline V gives CDR1 LNHNV, CDR2 YYDKDF (reference sequence). V gave up 1 base and J gave up 2 bases, with 11 bases separating them. This CDR3 spans 15 amino acids. The entire variable domain, with the rest obtained from reference TRBV15 and TRBJ1-2, is as follows: DAMVIQNPRYQVTQFGKPVTLSCSQTLNHNVMYWYQQKSSQAPKLLFHYYDKDFNNEADTPDNFQSRRPNTSFCFLDIRSPGLGDTAMYLCATSRVNKPNYGYTFGSGTRLTVV.

This clonotype was seen at least ten times. V usage is TRBV2 and J usage is TRBJ2-1; tentative D call: TRBD2 (6 bases). Germline V gives CDR1 SNHLY, CDR2 FYNNEI. V was clipped by 10 bases and J by 0 bases, with 16 bases between them. This CDR3 has 15 residues. CDR3 protein: CATSRELSSYNEQFF. DNA for the CDR3: TGTGCCACCTCCCGGGAGTTGAGCTCCTACAATGAGCAGTTCTTC.

The DNA of the CDR3 is TGTGCCAGTAGATTGTCCTACAATGAGCAGTTCTTC. This codes for CASRLSYNEQFF. The chain joins TRBV19 to TRBJ2-1; D not resolved. V lost 6 bases and J 1 base, leaving 4 bases between the germline ends. This CDR3 has 12 amino acids. CDR1 LNHDA and CDR2 SQIVND come from the germline V gene (reference sequence).

This clonotype was found many times. The chain recombines TRBV3-1 with TRBJ1-4; D ambiguous. V dropped 2 bases and J dropped 5 bases, with 9 bases sitting between them. This CDR3 has 14 residues. Germline V lookup: CDR1 LGHDT, CDR2 YNNKEL (reference sequence). CDR3 bases: TGTGCCAGCAGCCAAAGGTTCGGAAATGAAAAACTGTTTTTT. Amino acids: CASSQRFGNEKLFF.

A word on this clonotype: Its ends do not fully match the called genes, so a read error is possible. The chain links TRBV11-2 to TRBJ2-3, with D possibly matching TRBD1 (6 bases). The CDR3 totals 16 residues. CDR1 is SGHAT and CDR2 is FQNNGV in the germline V gene. This chain's CDR3 is CASSLNSVGAGDTQYF. The CDR3 DNA reads TGTGCTAGCAGCTTAAATAGCGTGGGGGCTGGCGATACGCAGTATTTT.